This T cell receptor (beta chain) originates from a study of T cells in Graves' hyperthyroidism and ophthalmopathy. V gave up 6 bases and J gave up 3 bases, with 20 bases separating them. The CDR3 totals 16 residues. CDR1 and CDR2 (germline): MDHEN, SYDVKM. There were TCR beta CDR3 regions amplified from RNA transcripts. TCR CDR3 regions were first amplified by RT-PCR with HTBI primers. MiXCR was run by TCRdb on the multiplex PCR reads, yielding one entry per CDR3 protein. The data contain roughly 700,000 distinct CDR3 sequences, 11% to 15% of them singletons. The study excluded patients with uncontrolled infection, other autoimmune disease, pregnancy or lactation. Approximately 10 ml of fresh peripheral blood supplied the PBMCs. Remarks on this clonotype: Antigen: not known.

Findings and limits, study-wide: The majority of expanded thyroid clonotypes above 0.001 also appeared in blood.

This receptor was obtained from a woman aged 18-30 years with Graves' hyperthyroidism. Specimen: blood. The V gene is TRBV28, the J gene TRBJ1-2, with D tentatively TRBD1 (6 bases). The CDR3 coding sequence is TGTGCCAGCAGGCGGGGGGGCGGTGGACTTGACTATGGCTACACCTTC. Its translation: CASRRGGGGLDYGYTF.